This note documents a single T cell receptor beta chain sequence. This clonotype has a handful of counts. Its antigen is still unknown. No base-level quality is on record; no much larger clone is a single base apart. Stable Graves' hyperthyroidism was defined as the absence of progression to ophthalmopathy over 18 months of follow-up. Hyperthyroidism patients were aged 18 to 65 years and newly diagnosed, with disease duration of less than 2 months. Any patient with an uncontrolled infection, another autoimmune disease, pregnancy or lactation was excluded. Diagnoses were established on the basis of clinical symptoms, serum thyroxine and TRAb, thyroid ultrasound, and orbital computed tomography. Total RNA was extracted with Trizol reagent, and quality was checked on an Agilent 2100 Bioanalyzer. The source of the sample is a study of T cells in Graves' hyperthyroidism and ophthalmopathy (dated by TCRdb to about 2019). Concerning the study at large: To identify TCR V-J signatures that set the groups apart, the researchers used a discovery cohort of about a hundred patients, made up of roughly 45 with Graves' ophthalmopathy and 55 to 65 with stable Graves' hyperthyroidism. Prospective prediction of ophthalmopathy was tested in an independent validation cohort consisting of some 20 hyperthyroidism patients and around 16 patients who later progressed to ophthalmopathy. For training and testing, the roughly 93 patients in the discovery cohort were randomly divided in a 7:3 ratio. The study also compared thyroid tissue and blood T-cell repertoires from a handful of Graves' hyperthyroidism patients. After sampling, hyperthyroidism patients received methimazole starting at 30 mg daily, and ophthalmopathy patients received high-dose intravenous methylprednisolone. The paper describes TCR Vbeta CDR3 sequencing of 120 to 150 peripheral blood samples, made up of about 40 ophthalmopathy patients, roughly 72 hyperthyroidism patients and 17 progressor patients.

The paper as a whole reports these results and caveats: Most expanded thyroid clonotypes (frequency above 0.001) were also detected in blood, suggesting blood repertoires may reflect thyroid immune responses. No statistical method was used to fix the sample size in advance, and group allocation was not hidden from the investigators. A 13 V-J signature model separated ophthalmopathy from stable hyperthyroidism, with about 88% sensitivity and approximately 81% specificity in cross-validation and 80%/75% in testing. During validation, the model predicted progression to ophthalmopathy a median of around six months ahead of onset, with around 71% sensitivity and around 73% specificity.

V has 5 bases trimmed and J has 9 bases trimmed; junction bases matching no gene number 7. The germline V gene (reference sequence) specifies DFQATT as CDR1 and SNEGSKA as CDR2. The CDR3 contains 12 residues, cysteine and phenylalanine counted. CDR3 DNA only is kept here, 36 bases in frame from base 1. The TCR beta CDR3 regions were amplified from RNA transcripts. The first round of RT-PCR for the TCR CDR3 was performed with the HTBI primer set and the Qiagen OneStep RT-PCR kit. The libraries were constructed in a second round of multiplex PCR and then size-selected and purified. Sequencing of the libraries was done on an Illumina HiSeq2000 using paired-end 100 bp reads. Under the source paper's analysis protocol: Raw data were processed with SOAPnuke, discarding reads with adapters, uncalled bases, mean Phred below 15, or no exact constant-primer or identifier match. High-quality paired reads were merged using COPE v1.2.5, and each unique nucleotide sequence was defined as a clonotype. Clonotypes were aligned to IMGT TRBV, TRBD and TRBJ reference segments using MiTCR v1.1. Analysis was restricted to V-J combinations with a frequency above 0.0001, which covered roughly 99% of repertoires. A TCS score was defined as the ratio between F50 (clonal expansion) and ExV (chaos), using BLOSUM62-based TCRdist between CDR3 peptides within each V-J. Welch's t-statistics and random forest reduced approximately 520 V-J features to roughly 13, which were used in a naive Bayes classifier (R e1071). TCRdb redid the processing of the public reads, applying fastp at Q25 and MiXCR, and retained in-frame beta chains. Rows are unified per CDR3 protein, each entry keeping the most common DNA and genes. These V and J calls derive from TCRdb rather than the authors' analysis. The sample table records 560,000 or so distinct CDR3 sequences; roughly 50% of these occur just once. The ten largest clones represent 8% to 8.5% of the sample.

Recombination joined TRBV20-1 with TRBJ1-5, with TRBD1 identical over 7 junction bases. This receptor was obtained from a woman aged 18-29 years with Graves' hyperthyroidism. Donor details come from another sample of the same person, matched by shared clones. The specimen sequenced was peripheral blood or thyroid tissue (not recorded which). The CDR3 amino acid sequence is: CSASGGLGPQHF. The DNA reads TGCAGTGCTTCAGGGGGTTTGGGGCCCCAGCATTTT.